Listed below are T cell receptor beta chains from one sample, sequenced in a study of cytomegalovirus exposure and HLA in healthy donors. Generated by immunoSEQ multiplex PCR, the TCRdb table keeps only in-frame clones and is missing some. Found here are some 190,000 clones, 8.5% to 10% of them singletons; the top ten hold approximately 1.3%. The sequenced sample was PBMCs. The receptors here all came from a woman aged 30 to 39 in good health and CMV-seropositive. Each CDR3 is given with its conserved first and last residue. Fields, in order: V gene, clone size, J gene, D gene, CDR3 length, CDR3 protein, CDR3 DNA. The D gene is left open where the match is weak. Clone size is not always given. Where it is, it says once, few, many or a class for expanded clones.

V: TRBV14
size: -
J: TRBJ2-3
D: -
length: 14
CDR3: CASSPAGSTDTQYF
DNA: TGTGCCAGCAGCCCCGCGGGATCCACAGATACGCAGTATTTT

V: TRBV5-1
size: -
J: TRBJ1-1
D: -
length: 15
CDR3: CASSFVGGVNTEAFF
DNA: TGCGCCAGCAGCTTCGTCGGCGGGGTGAACACTGAAGCTTTCTTT

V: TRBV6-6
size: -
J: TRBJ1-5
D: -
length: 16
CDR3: CASRDLNRAQNQPQHF
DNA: TGTGCCAGCAGAGACCTTAACAGGGCACAAAATCAGCCCCAGCATTTT

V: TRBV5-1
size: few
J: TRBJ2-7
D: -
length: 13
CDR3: CASRPMRDYEQYF
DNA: TGCGCCAGCAGGCCTATGCGGGACTACGAGCAGTACTTC

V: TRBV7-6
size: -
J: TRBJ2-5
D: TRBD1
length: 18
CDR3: CASSLVILRDRDQETQYF
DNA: TGTGCCAGCAGCTTAGTGATACTTCGGGACAGGGACCAAGAGACCCAGTACTTC

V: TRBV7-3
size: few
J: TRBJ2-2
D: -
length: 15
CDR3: CASSLKPQGNGELFF
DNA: TGTGCCAGCAGCCTGAAACCACAGGGTAACGGGGAGCTGTTTTTT

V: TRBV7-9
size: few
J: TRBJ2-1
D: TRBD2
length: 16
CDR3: CASSPGLAATYNEQFF
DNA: TGTGCCAGCAGCCCAGGACTAGCAGCTACCTACAATGAGCAGTTCTTC

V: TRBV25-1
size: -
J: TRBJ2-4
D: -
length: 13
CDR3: CASSESGENIQYF
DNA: TGTGCCAGCAGTGAATCGGGGGAAAACATTCAGTACTTC

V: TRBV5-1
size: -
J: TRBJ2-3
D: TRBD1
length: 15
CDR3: CASSARDRTTDTQYF
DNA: TGCGCCAGCAGCGCCCGGGACAGAACCACAGATACGCAGTATTTT

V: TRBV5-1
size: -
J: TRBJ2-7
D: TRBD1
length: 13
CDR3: CASSLDRGDEQYF
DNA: TGCGCCAGCAGCTTGGACAGGGGCGACGAGCAGTACTTC